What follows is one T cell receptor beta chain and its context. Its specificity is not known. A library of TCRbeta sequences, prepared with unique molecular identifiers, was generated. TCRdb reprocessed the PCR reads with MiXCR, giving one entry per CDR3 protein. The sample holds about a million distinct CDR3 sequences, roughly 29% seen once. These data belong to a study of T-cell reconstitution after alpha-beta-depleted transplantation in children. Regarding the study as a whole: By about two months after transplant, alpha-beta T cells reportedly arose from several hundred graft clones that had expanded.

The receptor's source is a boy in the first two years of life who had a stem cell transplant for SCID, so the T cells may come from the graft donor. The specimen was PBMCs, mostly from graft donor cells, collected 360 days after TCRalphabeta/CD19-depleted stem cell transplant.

Here the CDR3 reads CASSWSTGGYNEQFF. Here the CDR3 DNA reads TGTGCCAGCAGTTGGTCTACAGGGGGCTACAATGAGCAGTTCTTC. This chain uses TRBV12-3 or TRBV12-4 with TRBJ2-1, with 8 bases matching TRBD1. This CDR3 has 15 residues. V shed 4 bases and J 3 bases; nucleotides not matched to a gene: 5.